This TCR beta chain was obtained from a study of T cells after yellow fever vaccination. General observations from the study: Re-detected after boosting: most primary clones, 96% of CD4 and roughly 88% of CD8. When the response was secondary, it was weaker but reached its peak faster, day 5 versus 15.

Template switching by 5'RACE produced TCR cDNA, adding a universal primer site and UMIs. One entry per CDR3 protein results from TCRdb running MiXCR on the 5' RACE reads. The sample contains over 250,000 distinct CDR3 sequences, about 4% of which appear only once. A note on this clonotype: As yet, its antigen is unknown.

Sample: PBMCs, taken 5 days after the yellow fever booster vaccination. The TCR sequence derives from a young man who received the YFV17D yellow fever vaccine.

The CDR3 region is CASSIGGVRANVLTF. The CDR3, as DNA: TGTGCCAGTAGTATAGGGGGCGTCAGGGCCAACGTCCTGACTTTC. The chain joins TRBV19 to TRBJ2-6; a weak D match, TRBD1 (5 bases). Per the germline V gene, CDR1 is LNHDA and CDR2 is SQIVND (reference sequence). This CDR3 is built from 15 residues. The germline V and J ends were trimmed by 1 base and 5 bases, with 9 bases remaining between them.